This T cell receptor beta chain is drawn from a study of neurological immune-mediated disorders. V was pared by 3 bases and J by 7 bases, with 13 bases between. Germline loops: CDR1 SQVTM, CDR2 ANQGSEA. CDR3 length: 13 residues. TCRdb re-derived calls from the 5' RACE reads in MiXCR, one entry per CDR3 protein. The top ten hold 4.6% of the sample, which has 55,000 to 75,000 distinct CDR3 sequences, approximately 15% seen once. Time point noted: longitudinal time-point 1 (baseline). This clonotype has a handful of counts. This sequence originates from a female donor with HTLV-1-associated myelopathy (HAM/TSP). Sequencing used PBMCs. The rearrangement uses TRBV29-1 and TRBJ1-5, with D possibly matching TRBD1 (5 bases). For the CDR3, the DNA is TGCAGCGTTGAGATAGGGCGGGACCAGCCCCAGCATTTT. Protein product: CSVEIGRDQPQHF.